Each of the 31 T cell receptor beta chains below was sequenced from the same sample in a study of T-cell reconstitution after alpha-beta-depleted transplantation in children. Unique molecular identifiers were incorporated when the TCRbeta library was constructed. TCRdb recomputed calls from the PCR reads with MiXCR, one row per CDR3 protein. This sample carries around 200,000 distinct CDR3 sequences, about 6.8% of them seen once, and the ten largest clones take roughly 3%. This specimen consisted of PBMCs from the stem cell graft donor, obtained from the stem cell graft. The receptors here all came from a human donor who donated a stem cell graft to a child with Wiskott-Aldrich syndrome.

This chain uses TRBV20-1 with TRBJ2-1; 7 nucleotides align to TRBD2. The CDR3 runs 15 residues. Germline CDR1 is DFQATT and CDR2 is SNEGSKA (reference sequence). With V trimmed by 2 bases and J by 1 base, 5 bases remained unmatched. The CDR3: CSARKGTTSYNEQFF. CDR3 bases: TGCAGTGCTAGAAAGGGGACTACTTCCTACAATGAGCAGTTCTTC.

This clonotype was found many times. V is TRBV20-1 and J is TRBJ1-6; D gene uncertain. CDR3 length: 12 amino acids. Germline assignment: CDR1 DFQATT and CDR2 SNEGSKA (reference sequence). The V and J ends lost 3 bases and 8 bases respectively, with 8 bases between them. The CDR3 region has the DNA TGCAGTGCTAGTGATCGGGATTCACCCCTCCACTTT. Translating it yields CSASDRDSPLHF.

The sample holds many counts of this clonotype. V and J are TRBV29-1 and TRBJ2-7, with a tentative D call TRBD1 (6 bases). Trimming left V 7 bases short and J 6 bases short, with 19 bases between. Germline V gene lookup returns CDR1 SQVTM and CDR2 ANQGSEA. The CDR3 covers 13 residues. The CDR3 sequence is CSGLWGQGREQYF. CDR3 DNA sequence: TGCAGCGGCCTGTGGGGGCAGGGCCGCGAGCAGTACTTC.

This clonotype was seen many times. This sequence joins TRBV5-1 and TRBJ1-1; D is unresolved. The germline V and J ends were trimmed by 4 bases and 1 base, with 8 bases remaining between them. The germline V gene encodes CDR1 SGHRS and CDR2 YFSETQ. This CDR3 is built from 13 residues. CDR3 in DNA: TGCGCCAGCAGCCTGGAGGCGAACACTGAAGCTTTCTTT. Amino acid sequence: CASSLEANTEAFF.

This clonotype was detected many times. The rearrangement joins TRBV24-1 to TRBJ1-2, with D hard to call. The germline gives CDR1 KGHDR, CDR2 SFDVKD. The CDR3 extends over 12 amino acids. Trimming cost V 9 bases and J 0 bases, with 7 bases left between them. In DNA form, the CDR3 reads TGTGCCACCCCAACCGCTAACTATGGCTACACCTTC. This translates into CATPTANYGYTF.

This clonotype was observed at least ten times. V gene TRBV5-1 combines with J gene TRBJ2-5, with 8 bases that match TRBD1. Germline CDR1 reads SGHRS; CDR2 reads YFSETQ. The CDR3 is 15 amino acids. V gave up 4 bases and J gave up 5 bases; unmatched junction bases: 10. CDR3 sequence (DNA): TGCGCCAGCAGCGGAATGACAGGGGTCCGGGAGACCCAGTACTTC. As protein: CASSGMTGVRETQYF.

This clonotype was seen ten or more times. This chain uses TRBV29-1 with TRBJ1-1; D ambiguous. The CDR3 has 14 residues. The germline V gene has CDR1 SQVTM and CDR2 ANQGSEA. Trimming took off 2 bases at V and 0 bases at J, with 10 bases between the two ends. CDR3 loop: CSVENTNMNTEAFF. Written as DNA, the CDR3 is TGCAGCGTTGAAAATACGAATATGAACACTGAAGCTTTCTTT.

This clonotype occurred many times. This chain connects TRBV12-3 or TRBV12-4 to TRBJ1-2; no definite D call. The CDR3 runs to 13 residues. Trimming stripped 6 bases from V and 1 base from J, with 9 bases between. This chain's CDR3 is CASSLTVNYGYTF. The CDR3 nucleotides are TGTGCCAGCAGCCTTACAGTTAACTATGGCTACACCTTC.

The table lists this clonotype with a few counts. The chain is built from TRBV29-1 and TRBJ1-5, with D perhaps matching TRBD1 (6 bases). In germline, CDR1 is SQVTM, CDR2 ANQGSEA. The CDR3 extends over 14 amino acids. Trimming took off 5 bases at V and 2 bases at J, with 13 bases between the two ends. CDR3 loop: CSVKGGTGNQPQHF. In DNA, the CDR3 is TGCAGCGTTAAGGGGGGCACGGGCAATCAGCCCCAGCATTTT.

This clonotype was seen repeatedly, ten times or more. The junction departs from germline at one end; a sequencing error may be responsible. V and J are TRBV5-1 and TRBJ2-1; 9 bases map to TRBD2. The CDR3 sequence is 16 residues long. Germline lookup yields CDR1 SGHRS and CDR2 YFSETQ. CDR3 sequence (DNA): TGCGCCAGCAGCTTGAACACCCCCGGGACTAGCCCGAAATTCTACTTC. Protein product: CASSLNTPGTSPKFYF. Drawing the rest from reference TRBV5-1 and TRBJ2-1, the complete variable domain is KAGVTQTPRYLIKTRGQQVTLSCSPISGHRSVSWYQQTPGQGLQFLFEYFSETQRNKGNFPGRFSGRQFSNSRSEMNVSTLELGDSALYLCASSLNTPGTSPKFYFGPGTRLTVL.

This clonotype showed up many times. CDR3 bases: TGTGCCAGCAGTTTCACTAGCGGGAGGGGTAACACCGGGGAGCTGTTTTTT. It is translated as CASSFTSGRGNTGELFF. V and J are TRBV12-3 or TRBV12-4 and TRBJ2-2; 13 bases map to TRBD2. The CDR3 sequence is 17 residues long. J gave up 2 bases and V 3 bases, and 3 bases lay outside the gene matches.

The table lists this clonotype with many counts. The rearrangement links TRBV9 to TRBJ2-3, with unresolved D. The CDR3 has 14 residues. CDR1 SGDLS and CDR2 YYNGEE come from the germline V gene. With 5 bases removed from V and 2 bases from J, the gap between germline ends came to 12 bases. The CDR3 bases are TGTGCCAGCAGTACCGGACGAGCCACAGATACGCAGTATTTT. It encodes CASSTGRATDTQYF. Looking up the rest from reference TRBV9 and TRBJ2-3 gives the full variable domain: DSGVTQTPKHLITATGQRVTLRCSPRSGDLSVYWYQQSLDQGLQFLIQYYNGEERAKGNILERFSAQQFPDLHSELNLSSLELGDSALYFCASSTGRATDTQYFGPGTRLTVL.

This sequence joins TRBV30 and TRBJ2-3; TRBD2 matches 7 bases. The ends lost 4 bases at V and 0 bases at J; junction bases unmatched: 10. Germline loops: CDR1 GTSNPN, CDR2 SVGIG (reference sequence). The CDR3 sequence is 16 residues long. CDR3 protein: CAWTPMERGSTDTQYF. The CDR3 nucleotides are TGTGCCTGGACTCCAATGGAGCGGGGTAGCACAGATACGCAGTATTTT.

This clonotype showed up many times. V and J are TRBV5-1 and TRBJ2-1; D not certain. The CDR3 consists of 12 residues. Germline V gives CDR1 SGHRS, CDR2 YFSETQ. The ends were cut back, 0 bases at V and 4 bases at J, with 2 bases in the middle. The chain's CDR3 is CASSLEYNEQFF. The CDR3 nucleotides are TGCGCCAGCAGCTTGGAATACAATGAGCAGTTCTTC. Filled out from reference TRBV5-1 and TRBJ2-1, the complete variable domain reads KAGVTQTPRYLIKTRGQQVTLSCSPISGHRSVSWYQQTPGQGLQFLFEYFSETQRNKGNFPGRFSGRQFSNSRSEMNVSTLELGDSALYLCASSLEYNEQFFGPGTRLTVL.

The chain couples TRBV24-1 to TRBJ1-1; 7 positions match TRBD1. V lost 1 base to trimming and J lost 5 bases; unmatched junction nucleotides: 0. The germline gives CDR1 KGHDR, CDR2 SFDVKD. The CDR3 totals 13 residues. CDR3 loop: CATSDLQGTEAFF. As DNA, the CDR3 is TGTGCCACCAGTGATTTACAGGGGACTGAAGCTTTCTTT.

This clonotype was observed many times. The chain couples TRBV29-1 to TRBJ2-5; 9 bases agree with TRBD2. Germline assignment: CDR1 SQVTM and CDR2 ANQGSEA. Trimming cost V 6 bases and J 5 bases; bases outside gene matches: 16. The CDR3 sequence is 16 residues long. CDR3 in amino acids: CSVVPGLATPGETQYF. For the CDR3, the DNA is TGCAGCGTAGTCCCGGGACTAGCTACCCCTGGGGAGACCCAGTACTTC.

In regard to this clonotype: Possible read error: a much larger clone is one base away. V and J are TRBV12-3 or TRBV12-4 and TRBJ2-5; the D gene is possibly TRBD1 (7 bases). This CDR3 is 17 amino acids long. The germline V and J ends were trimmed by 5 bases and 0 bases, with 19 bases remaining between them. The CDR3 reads CASSPGGGAWDQETQYF. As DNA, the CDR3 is TGTGCCAGCAGTCCCGGAGGGGGCGCATGGGACCAAGAGACCCAGTACTTC.

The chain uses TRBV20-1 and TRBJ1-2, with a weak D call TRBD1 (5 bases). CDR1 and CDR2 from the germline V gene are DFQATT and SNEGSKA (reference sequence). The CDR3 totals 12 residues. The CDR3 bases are TGCGGGGGGGTGGATGCTAACTATGGCTACACCTTC. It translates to CGGVDANYGYTF.

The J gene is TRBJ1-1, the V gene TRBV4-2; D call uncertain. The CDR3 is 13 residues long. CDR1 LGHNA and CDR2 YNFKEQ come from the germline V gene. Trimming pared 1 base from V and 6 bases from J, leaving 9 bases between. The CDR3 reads CASSQVLGAEAFF. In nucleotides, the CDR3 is TGTGCCAGCAGCCAAGTATTAGGAGCTGAAGCTTTCTTT.

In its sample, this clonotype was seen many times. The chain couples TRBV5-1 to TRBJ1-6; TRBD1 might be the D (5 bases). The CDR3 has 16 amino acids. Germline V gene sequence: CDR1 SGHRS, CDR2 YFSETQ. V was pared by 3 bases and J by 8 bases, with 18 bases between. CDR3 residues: CASSSGTEGVYSPLHF. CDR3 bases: TGCGCCAGCAGCTCCGGGACGGAGGGCGTTTATTCACCCCTCCACTTT.

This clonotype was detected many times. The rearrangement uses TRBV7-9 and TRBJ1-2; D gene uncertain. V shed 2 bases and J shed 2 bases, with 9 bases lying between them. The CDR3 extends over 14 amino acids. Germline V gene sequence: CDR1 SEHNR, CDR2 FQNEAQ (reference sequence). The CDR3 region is CASSLNHINYGYTF. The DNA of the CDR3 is TGTGCCAGCAGCTTAAACCATATAAACTATGGCTACACCTTC.

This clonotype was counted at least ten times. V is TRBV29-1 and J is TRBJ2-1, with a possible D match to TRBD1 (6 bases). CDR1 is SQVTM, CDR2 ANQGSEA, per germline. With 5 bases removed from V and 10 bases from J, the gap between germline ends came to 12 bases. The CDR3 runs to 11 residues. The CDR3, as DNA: TGCAGCGTTTTCACAGGGTCCGAGCAGTTCTTC. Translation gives CSVFTGSEQFF.

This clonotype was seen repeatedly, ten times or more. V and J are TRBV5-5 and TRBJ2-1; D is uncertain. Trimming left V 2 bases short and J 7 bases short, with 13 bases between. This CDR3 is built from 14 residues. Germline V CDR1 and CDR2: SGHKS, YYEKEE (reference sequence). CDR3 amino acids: CASSFSPDLNEQFF. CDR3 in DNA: TGTGCCAGCAGCTTTTCGCCCGATCTAAATGAGCAGTTCTTC.

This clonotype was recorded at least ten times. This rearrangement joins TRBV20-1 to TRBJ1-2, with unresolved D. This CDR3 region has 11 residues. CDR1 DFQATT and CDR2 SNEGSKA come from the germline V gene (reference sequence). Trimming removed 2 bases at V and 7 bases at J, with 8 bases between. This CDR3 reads CSARWGSGYTF. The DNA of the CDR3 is TGCAGTGCTAGATGGGGATCTGGCTACACCTTC.

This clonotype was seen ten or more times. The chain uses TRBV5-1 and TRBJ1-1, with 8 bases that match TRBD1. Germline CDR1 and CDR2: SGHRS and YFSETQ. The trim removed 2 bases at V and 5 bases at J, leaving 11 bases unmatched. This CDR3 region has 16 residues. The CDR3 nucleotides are TGCGCCAGCAGCTTAATCAACACAGGGGGAGGGACTGAAGCTTTCTTT. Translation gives CASSLINTGGGTEAFF.

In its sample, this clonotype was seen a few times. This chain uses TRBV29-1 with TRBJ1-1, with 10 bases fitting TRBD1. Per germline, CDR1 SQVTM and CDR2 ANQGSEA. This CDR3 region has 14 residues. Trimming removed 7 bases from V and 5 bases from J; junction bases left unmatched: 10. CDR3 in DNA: TGCAGCGCTAATTTAGGACAGGGGGGTACTGAAGCTTTCTTT. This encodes CSANLGQGGTEAFF. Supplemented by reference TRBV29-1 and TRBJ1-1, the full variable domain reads SAVISQKPSRDICQRGTSLTIQCQVDSQVTMMFWYRQQPGQSLTLIATANQGSEATYESGFVIDKFPISRPNLTFSTLTVSNMSPEDSSIYLCSANLGQGGTEAFFGQGTRLTVV.

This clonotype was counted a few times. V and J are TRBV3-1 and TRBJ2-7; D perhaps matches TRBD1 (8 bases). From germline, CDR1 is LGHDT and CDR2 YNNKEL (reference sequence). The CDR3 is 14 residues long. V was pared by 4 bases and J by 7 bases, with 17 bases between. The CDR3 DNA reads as TGTGCCAGCAGCCGGACAGGGAGGGTCTGGGAGCAGTACTTC. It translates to CASSRTGRVWEQYF.

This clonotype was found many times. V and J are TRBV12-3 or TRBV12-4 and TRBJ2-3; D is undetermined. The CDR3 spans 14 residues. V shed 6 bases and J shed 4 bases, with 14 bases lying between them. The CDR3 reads CASRPFGQADTQYF. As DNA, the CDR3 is TGTGCCAGCAGACCCTTCGGGCAAGCAGATACGCAGTATTTT.

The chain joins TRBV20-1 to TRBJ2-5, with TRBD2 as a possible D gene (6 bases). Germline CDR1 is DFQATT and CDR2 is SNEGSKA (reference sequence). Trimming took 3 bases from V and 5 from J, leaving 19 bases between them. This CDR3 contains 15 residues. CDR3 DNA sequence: TGCAGTGCTAGCGGACTACTCCGAGGGGTGGAGACCCAGTACTTC. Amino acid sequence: CSASGLLRGVETQYF.

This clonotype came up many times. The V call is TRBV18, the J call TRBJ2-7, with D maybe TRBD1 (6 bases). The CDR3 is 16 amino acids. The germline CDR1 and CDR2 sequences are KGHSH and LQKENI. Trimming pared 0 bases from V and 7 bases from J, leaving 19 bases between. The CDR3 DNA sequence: TGTGCCAGCTCACCACCTAAAGTCGCAGGGGTAGGGGAGCAGTACTTC. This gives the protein CASSPPKVAGVGEQYF.

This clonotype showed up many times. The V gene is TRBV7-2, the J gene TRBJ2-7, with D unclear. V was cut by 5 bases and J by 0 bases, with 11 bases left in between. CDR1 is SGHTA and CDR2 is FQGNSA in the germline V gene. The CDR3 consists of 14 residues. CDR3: CASSPQPLSYEQYF. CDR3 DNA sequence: TGTGCCAGCAGCCCCCAACCCCTCTCCTACGAGCAGTACTTC.